This entry lists 28 T cell receptor beta chains sequenced from one sample in a study of blood T cells in healthy people across ages. A second PCR of 7 to 11 cycles used a sample-barcoded 5' primer and a J-beta primer mix. TCRdb re-analysed the 5' RACE reads in MiXCR, keeping a single row per CDR3 protein. The sample contains approximately 800,000 distinct CDR3 sequences, 46% of which appear only once. What was sequenced was blood. The receptors originated from an elderly man in good health.

The J gene is TRBJ2-3, the V gene TRBV5-1, with 14 bases matching TRBD2. V gave up 3 bases and J gave up 5 bases; unmatched junction bases: 2. Germline V gene sequence: CDR1 SGHRS, CDR2 YFSETQ. The CDR3 runs to 15 residues. The DNA for the CDR3 is TGCGCCAGCAGCTCGACTAGCGGGAGGGTAGATACGCAGTATTTT. The encoded protein is CASSSTSGRVDTQYF.

V usage is TRBV5-1 and J usage is TRBJ2-1, with TRBD1 identical over 8 bases. Per germline, CDR1 SGHRS and CDR2 YFSETQ. CDR3 length: 16 residues. V shed 3 bases, J shed 1 base, and the junction held 6 bases outside the gene matches. This chain's CDR3 is CASSSRTGRSYNEQFF. CDR3 nucleotides: TGCGCCAGCAGCTCCCGGACAGGGCGATCCTACAATGAGCAGTTCTTC.

This rearrangement joins TRBV6-6 to TRBJ2-4; a weak D match, TRBD2 (5 bases). The J call may not be correct, given that the DNA end is closer to TRBJ2-7. The CDR3 extends over 12 amino acids. Looked up from germline, CDR1 is MNHNY and CDR2 is SVGAGI (reference sequence). DNA of the CDR3: TGTGCCAGCAGGGGTTCGGGGTACGAGCAGTACTTC. As protein: CASRGSGYEQYF.

V is TRBV4-2 and J is TRBJ2-2, with TRBD2 matching 10 bases. Losses at the gene ends were 0 bases for V and 3 bases for J; bases not matched to a gene: 1. Germline lookup yields CDR1 LGHNA and CDR2 YNFKEQ. This CDR3 has 16 residues. The DNA of the CDR3 is TGTGCCAGCAGCCAAGATCTAGCGGGAGACACCGGGGAGCTGTTTTTT. Residues: CASSQDLAGDTGELFF.

V gene TRBV7-9 combines with J gene TRBJ2-5; no clear D. Between the trimmed V and J ends, which lost 1 base and 1 base, there was a span of 10 bases. There are 15 residues in the CDR3. Germline CDR1 is SEHNR and CDR2 is FQNEAQ (reference sequence). DNA of the CDR3: TGTGCCAGCAGCTTAGGCACGGCGATCCAAGAGACCCAGTACTTC. Residues: CASSLGTAIQETQYF.

The chain is built from TRBV4-3 and TRBJ2-2, with TRBD2 identical over 14 bases. Germline V lookup: CDR1 LGHNA, CDR2 YSLEER. V shed 1 base and J 4 bases; nucleotides not matched to a gene: 2. This CDR3 spans 17 amino acids. CDR3 sequence (DNA): TGCGCCAGCAGCCAAGTGGGGACTAGCGGGAGCACCGGGGAGCTGTTTTTT. It specifies CASSQVGTSGSTGELFF.

This rearrangement joins TRBV28 to TRBJ1-4, with no clear D. Per germline, CDR1 MDHEN and CDR2 SYDVKM. Trimming removed 7 bases at V and 0 bases at J, with 9 bases between. The CDR3 covers 14 residues. CDR3 in DNA: TGTGCCAGCACCAAATTAGCAACTAATGAAAAACTGTTTTTT. Its protein product is CASTKLATNEKLFF.

The V gene is TRBV12-3 or TRBV12-4, the J gene TRBJ2-5; tentative D call: TRBD2 (5 bases). The CDR3 spans 16 residues. The V end lost 3 bases, the J end lost 4 bases, and 18 bases lay between the germline ends. The CDR3 region has the DNA TGTGCCAGCAGTTTCAGCGGCCGGGTTGGTCTAGAGACCCAGTACTTC. This codes for CASSFSGRVGLETQYF.

The chain employs TRBV2 and TRBJ1-6; unclear D gene. The V gene lost 6 bases and the J gene lost 6 bases, with 18 bases spanning the gap. Germline-derived CDR1 and CDR2 are SNHLY and FYNNEI. The CDR3 loop spans 16 amino acids. The CDR3 here is CASSYQLAQSNSPLHF. CDR3 nucleotide sequence: TGTGCCAGCAGCTACCAGCTGGCTCAGTCTAATTCACCCCTCCACTTT.

The sample holds many counts of this clonotype. This chain joins TRBV11-2 and TRBJ2-5; TRBD2 might be the D (5 bases). The V end lost 2 bases, the J end lost 3 bases, and 16 bases lay between the germline ends. Per the germline V gene, CDR1 is SGHAT and CDR2 is FQNNGV. The CDR3 covers 16 residues. The CDR3 DNA sequence: TGTGCCAGCAGCTTAACGGTGGCCGGACTCAAAGAGACCCAGTACTTC. Its protein is CASSLTVAGLKETQYF.

This clonotype was detected ten times or more. The chain couples TRBV29-1 to TRBJ2-4; 9 positions agree with TRBD2. J lost 6 bases, V lost 6 bases, and 3 bases had no gene match. The CDR3 covers 12 residues. Germline values: CDR1 SQVTM, CDR2 ANQGSEA. CDR3 DNA: TGCAGCGTCATAGCGGGGGTAAACATTCAGTACTTC. This gives the protein CSVIAGVNIQYF.

The chain has TRBV12-3 or TRBV12-4 and TRBJ2-5; 9 bases match TRBD2. The CDR3 contains 16 residues. V shed 7 bases, J shed 1 base, and the junction held 10 bases outside the gene matches. The CDR3, as DNA: TGTGCCAGCACCTACGGGACTAGCCGGATCCAAGAGACCCAGTACTTC. Its translation: CASTYGTSRIQETQYF.

The rearrangement links TRBV4-3 to TRBJ2-3, with D perhaps matching TRBD2 (6 bases). Trimming stripped 1 base from V and 5 bases from J, with 16 bases between. Per germline, CDR1 LGHNA and CDR2 YSLEER. The CDR3 consists of 16 residues. The chain's CDR3 is CASSQGSAEGLDTQYF. CDR3 nucleotide sequence: TGCGCCAGCAGCCAAGGGTCGGCGGAGGGGCTAGATACGCAGTATTTT.

In its sample, this clonotype was seen many times. The chain combines TRBV3-1 with TRBJ2-7; 8 bases align to TRBD2. CDR3 length equals 14 residues. V trimming: 4 bases; J trimming: 5 bases; junction bases outside the gene matches: 7. CDR1 and CDR2 (germline): LGHDT, YNNKEL (reference sequence). The CDR3 reads CASSPTGRADEQYF. The CDR3 region has the DNA TGTGCCAGCAGCCCGACCGGGAGGGCCGACGAGCAGTACTTC.

This clonotype was observed once. This chain joins TRBV18 and TRBJ2-4; D perhaps matches TRBD1 (6 bases). Germline CDR1 KGHSH, CDR2 LQKENI. The CDR3 sequence is 14 residues long. Trimming removed 8 bases from V and 0 bases from J, with 11 bases in between. CDR3 sequence reads: CASPGQRAKNIQYF. CDR3 in DNA: TGTGCCAGCCCAGGACAGCGAGCCAAAAACATTCAGTACTTC.

The chain couples TRBV4-3 to TRBJ2-4; D is uncertain. The CDR3 loop spans 13 amino acids. Germline-derived CDR1 and CDR2 are LGHNA and YSLEER. The V end lost 1 base, the J end lost 6 bases, and 7 bases lay between the germline ends. The CDR3 loop is CASSQGRRNIQYF. Here the CDR3 DNA reads TGCGCCAGCAGCCAAGGACGCAGAAACATTCAGTACTTC.

CDR3 amino acids: CAWNGPGRGEQYF. DNA of the CDR3: TGTGCCTGGAACGGCCCGGGACGGGGAGAGCAGTACTTC. The chain uses TRBV30 and TRBJ2-7; the D gene could be TRBD1 or TRBD2 (5 bases each). CDR1 is GTSNPN, CDR2 SVGIG, per germline (reference sequence). Trimming shortened V by 4 bases and J by 7 bases, and 17 bases separated the two germline ends. This CDR3 comprises 13 residues.

There are a few counts of this clonotype. The chain carries TRBV7-8 and TRBJ2-1; TRBD2 matches 7 bases. This CDR3 has 13 amino acids. Germline loops: CDR1 SGHVS, CDR2 FQNEAQ. Trimming cost V 1 base and J 9 bases; bases outside gene matches: 3. The CDR3 DNA is TGTGCCAGCAGCTTAGAAGCGGGGATTGAGCAGTTCTTC. It yields the protein CASSLEAGIEQFF.

There are many counts of this clonotype. The chain has TRBV12-3 or TRBV12-4 and TRBJ2-7; maybe TRBD2 (5 bases). CDR3 length: 15 amino acids. V lost 6 bases and J 0 bases, leaving 15 bases between the germline ends. This CDR3 is CASSPGKGGSYEQYF. In DNA, the CDR3 is TGTGCCAGCAGCCCCGGGAAGGGCGGCTCCTACGAGCAGTACTTC.

This sequence joins TRBV24-1 and TRBJ2-3, with TRBD2 matching over 12 bases. CDR3 size: 15 residues. V lost 6 bases to trimming and J lost 6 bases; unmatched junction nucleotides: 6. In germline, CDR1 is KGHDR, CDR2 SFDVKD. The CDR3 is CATSRLAGEGDTQYF. The CDR3 coding sequence is TGTGCCACCAGTCGACTAGCGGGAGAAGGGGATACGCAGTATTTT.

The V and J genes are TRBV9 and TRBJ2-1; possibly TRBD2 for D (5 bases). The better agreement between TRBJ2-7 and the DNA end casts doubt on the J call. CDR1 is SGDLS and CDR2 is YYNGEE in the germline V gene. This CDR3 comprises 15 residues. CDR3: CASSDSPGSYNEQYF. DNA of the CDR3: TGTGCCAGCAGTGACTCCCCGGGGTCCTACAATGAGCAGTACTTC.

This chain uses TRBV20-1 with TRBJ2-3, with 13 bases matching TRBD2. Germline V CDR1 and CDR2: DFQATT, SNEGSKA (reference sequence). Trimming removed 2 bases from V and 3 bases from J; junction bases left unmatched: 8. CDR3 size: 17 residues. The DNA of the CDR3 is TGCAGTGCTAGAATCCCCGGGACTAGCGGGATAACAGATACGCAGTATTTT. Translated, it gives CSARIPGTSGITDTQYF.

At least ten counts were recorded for this clonotype. The rearrangement uses TRBV20-1 and TRBJ2-3, with TRBD2 identical over 7 bases. CDR1 DFQATT and CDR2 SNEGSKA come from the germline V gene (reference sequence). The ends lost 6 bases at V and 4 bases at J; junction bases unmatched: 10. The CDR3 is 14 amino acids. CDR3 loop: CSAPRTSFPDTQYF. For the CDR3, the DNA is TGCAGTGCGCCGAGGACTAGTTTCCCAGATACGCAGTATTTT.

This clonotype was seen at least ten times. The CDR3 here is CSARGVRSYEQYF. The CDR3 nucleotides read TGCAGTGCTAGAGGGGTTCGGTCCTACGAGCAGTACTTC. The V gene is TRBV20-1, the J gene TRBJ2-7; D unclear. V lost 1 base to trimming and J lost 1 base, with 8 bases between them. Germline assignment: CDR1 DFQATT and CDR2 SNEGSKA (reference sequence). This CDR3 comprises 13 residues.

V gene TRBV12-3 or TRBV12-4 combines with J gene TRBJ2-1, with a tentative D call TRBD1 (5 bases). The CDR3 loop spans 14 amino acids. V was cut by 7 bases and J by 7 bases, with 17 bases left in between. CDR3 sequence: CASTSAGNQNEQFF. The CDR3 nucleotides are TGTGCCAGCACCTCGGCAGGGAATCAGAATGAGCAGTTCTTC.

This clonotype has only a few counts. CDR3 DNA: TGTGCCAGCAGCTCCCTGGGGGTCAACGAGCAGTACTTC. Translating gives CASSSLGVNEQYF. The rearrangement joins TRBV7-2 to TRBJ2-7; D might be TRBD1 or TRBD2, each matching 5 bases. Trimming shortened V by 4 bases and J by 5 bases, and 12 bases separated the two germline ends. The CDR3 consists of 13 residues. Germline CDR1 and CDR2: SGHTA and FQGNSA.

This chain links TRBV6-5 with TRBJ2-2; possible D gene TRBD2, 6 bases. The CDR3 consists of 15 residues. Germline V CDR1 and CDR2: MNHEY, SVGAGI. Trimming removed 7 bases from V and 1 base from J, with 13 bases in between. The CDR3 here is CASNKGTENTGELFF. The CDR3 DNA follows: TGTGCCAGCAACAAAGGGACTGAGAACACCGGGGAGCTGTTTTTT.

The chain has TRBV10-3 and TRBJ2-5; TRBD2 agrees at 9 bases. Germline lookup yields CDR1 ENHRY and CDR2 SYGVKD. CDR3 length equals 15 residues. The V gene end was trimmed by 1 base and the J gene end by 1 base; junction bases not matched to a gene: 1. The CDR3 nucleotides are TGTGCCATCAGTGAGTTGACTAGCGGCCAAGAGACCCAGTACTTC. Translation gives CAISELTSGQETQYF.